This entry features one TCR beta chain sequence. The entry originates in a study of blood T cell repertoires in COVID-19. The wider study: PBMCs, B-cell-depleted T cells, or T cells were the source of the cDNA or gDNA that made up the material.

Assay: immunoSEQ multiplex PCR; the TCRdb copy retains only in-frame clones and omits some. The data show approximately 200,000 clones, about 88% seen once. V gave up 4 bases and J gave up 4 bases, with 14 bases separating them. CDR1 is MNHEY, CDR2 SMNVEV, per germline (reference sequence). There are 14 residues in the CDR3. The sequencing sample was made of peripheral blood. The sequence came from a woman younger than 45 with active or convalescent COVID-19. V usage is TRBV27 and J usage is TRBJ2-7, with D possibly being TRBD2 (5 bases). As DNA, the CDR3 is TGTGCCAGCAGTTCCCCCGGGATAAAATACGAGCAGTACTTC. Protein sequence: CASSSPGIKYEQYF.